This TCR beta chain appears in the sequencing data of a study of blood T cell repertoires in COVID-19. Study-level background: Acute-phase and convalescent COVID-19 samples originated in the United States, Italy and Spain.

This clone was recorded only once. Assay: immunoSEQ multiplex PCR; the TCRdb copy retains only in-frame clones and omits some. The table includes approximately 190,000 clones, roughly 80% detected once. CDR1 and CDR2 from the germline V gene are SGHNT and YENEEA. This CDR3 contains 16 residues. Trimming cost V 5 bases and J 0 bases; bases outside gene matches: 5. This chain links TRBV11-3 with TRBJ2-3; 10 bases fit TRBD2. The sequence came from a woman aged 60 to 75 with COVID-19, enrolled during active disease. Sequencing used peripheral blood. CDR3: CASSVSGGQSTDTQYF. The CDR3, as DNA: TGTGCCAGCAGCGTTAGCGGGGGGCAGAGCACAGATACGCAGTATTTT.